The T cell receptor (beta chain) described here comes from a study of blood T cell repertoires in COVID-19. As for the study in general: Samples taken during acute and convalescent COVID-19 were collected in the United States, Italy and Spain.

This CDR3 has 14 residues. J was trimmed by 6 bases and V by 6 bases; bases with no gene match: 11. Germline assignment: CDR1 SGHTA and CDR2 FQGNSA. Original processing notes: Reference gene primer amplification gave estimated nucleated cell counts. The method was immunoSEQ multiplex PCR; TCRdb's version includes in-frame clones alone and lacks a portion of them. V, J and clone size derive from that table, while D and trimming were established from the DNA sequence. The sample consists of about 100,000 clones, less than 90% of them appearing once. This TCR came from a man of 80 years or more with active or convalescent COVID-19. Sequences were obtained from peripheral blood. The rearrangement uses TRBV7-2 and TRBJ2-7; 7 bases are shared with TRBD1. The CDR3 here is CASSQGDRKGEQYF. CDR3 bases: TGTGCCAGCAGTCAGGGGGACAGAAAGGGCGAGCAGTACTTC. Combining the CDR3 with reference TRBV7-2 and TRBJ2-7 gives the whole variable domain GAGVSQSPSNKVTEKGKDVELRCDPISGHTALYWYRQSLGQGLEFLIYFQGNSAPDKSGLPSDRFSAERTGGSVSTLTIQRTQQEDSAVYLCASSQGDRKGEQYFGPGTRLTVT.